Listed below are T cell receptor beta chains from one sample, sequenced in a study of cytomegalovirus exposure and HLA in healthy donors. Generated by immunoSEQ multiplex PCR, the TCRdb table keeps only in-frame clones and is missing some. This sample has about 180,000 clones, with 82% found just once. Sequenced sample: PBMCs. These receptors all come from a man aged 35 to 55 in good health and CMV-seronegative. Each CDR3 is given with its conserved first and last residue.

>TRBJ2-5|16|TRBV5-6
CASSLVASLNGGTQYF
>TRBJ2-5|17|TRBV5-8
CASSFAGIAGGLETQYF
>TRBJ1-2|16|TRBV11-2
CASSLSWGRGIYGYTF
>TRBJ2-2|14|TRBV5-1
CASSSREGTGELFF
>TRBJ2-1|16|TRBV7-2
CASSLAILADYNEQFF
>TRBJ1-2|13|TRBV29-1
CSVWQAPNYGYTF
>TRBJ1-2|18|TRBV9
CASSASWGSRAGHDGYTF
>TRBJ2-1|17|TRBV5-5
CASSPRIGGGGYNEQFF
>TRBJ2-7|15|TRBV7-2
CASSLGGTGYYEQYF
>TRBJ1-2|14|TRBV4-2
CASSPGGLLYGYTF
>TRBJ1-2|15|TRBV28
CASSFSRTGGYGYTF
>TRBJ1-1|15|TRBV18
CASSPLGPANTEAFF
>TRBJ2-5|14|TRBV28
CASSTTGRRGTQYF
>TRBJ1-1|17|TRBV18
CASSPPTGTGRGTEAFF
>TRBJ2-5|15|TRBV7-3
CASSLLAGYQETQYF
>TRBJ2-7|14|TRBV27
CASSLWDKLYEQYF
>TRBJ2-3|17|TRBV5-4
CASRLGGLAGSTDTQYF
>TRBJ2-3|16|TRBV5-1
CASSLGSSGRADTQYF
>TRBJ2-2|15|TRBV27
CASIKLAGVSGELFF
>TRBJ1-1|13|TRBV6-1
CASSYGPGAEAFF
>TRBJ2-6|15|TRBV5-1
CASSPGGSGANVLTF
>TRBJ1-1|14|TRBV6-5
CASTPGGSVTEAFF
>TRBJ2-7|15|TRBV5-1
CASRIDVQGSDEQYF
>TRBJ2-5|19|TRBV27
CASSLSSGGGRSPRGAQYF
>TRBJ2-1|13|TRBV28
CASSGDRVREQFF
>TRBJ2-3|13|TRBV7-2
CASSRLATDTQYF
>TRBJ1-6|14|TRBV9
CASSVGRDNSPLHF
>TRBJ2-1|13|TRBV29-1
CSVVRLAYNEQFF